This T cell receptor (beta chain) was obtained from a study of blood T cell repertoires in COVID-19. Overall study: The United States, Italy and Spain provided the acute and convalescent COVID-19 samples.

Per the study methods: Amplification from reference gene primers served as the basis for estimated nucleated cell counts. The assay was immunoSEQ multiplex PCR, and TCRdb's table has in-frame clones only and misses some. V and J calls and clone size follow that table, whereas D and trimming were derived from the DNA. The sample includes about 200,000 clones, 85% to 90% of them seen just once. Per the germline V gene, CDR1 is SGHNT and CDR2 is YYREEE (reference sequence). The CDR3 spans 18 residues. Trimming cost V 4 bases and J 2 bases; bases outside gene matches: 8. This chain connects TRBV5-4 to TRBJ2-3; 15 nucleotides match TRBD2. Sample: peripheral blood. This sequence originates from a man aged 55-75 years who had recovered from COVID-19. The chain's CDR3 is CASSPGTSGGFITDTQYF. In DNA form, the CDR3 reads TGTGCCAGCAGCCCCGGGACTAGCGGGGGGTTCATCACAGATACGCAGTATTTT. Using reference TRBV5-4 and TRBJ2-3 for the parts outside the CDR3, the full variable domain is ETGVTQSPTHLIKTRGQQVTLRCSSQSGHNTVSWYQQALGQGPQFIFQYYREEENGRGNFPPRFSGLQFPNYSSELNVNALELDDSALYLCASSPGTSGGFITDTQYFGPGTRLTVL.